The clone carrying this TCR beta chain was seen only a few times. No antigen is known for it. TCRdb re-called the 5' RACE reads through MiXCR, storing one row per CDR3 protein. Of a few hundred thousand distinct CDR3 sequences listed, over 9.5% are singletons. These data are taken from a study of CD8 T cells in ankylosing spondylitis. Notes on the study in general: Relatively scarce in peripheral blood, disease-linked clones were CD8+. Before this, some motif variants had been reported in reactive arthritis synovial fluid and blood. One TCR beta motif, made up of several highly homologous variants, appeared characteristic of ankylosing spondylitis blood.

Germline values: CDR1 MNHEY, CDR2 SMNVEV (reference sequence). Trimming took off 4 bases at V and 7 bases at J, with 13 bases between the two ends. This CDR3 spans 13 amino acids. The chain is built from TRBV27 and TRBJ1-1, with D uncertain. The origin of this receptor is a male donor with ankylosing spondylitis or in good health (not recorded which). Input material: blood, either unsorted or a sorted T cell fraction (not recorded which). The CDR3 sequence is CASSYGRQGEAFF. The CDR3 bases are TGTGCCAGCAGTTACGGACGGCAAGGTGAAGCTTTCTTT.